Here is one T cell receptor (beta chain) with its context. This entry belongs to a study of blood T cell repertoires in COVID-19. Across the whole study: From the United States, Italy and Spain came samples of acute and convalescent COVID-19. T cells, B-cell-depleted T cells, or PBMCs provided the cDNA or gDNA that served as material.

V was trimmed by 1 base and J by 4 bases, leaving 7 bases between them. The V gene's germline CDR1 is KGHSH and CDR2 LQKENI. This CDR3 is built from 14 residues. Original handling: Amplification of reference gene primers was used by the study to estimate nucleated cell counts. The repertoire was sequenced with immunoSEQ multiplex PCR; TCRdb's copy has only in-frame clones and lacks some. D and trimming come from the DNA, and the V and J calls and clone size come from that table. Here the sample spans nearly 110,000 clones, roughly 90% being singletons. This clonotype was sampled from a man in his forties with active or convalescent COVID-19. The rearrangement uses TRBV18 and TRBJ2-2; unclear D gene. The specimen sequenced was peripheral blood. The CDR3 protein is CASSPQASTGELFF. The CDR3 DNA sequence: TGTGCCAGCTCACCACAAGCGAGCACCGGGGAGCTGTTTTTT. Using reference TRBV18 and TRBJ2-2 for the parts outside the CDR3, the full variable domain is NAGVMQNPRHLVRRRGQEARLRCSPMKGHSHVYWYRQLPEEGLKFMVYLQKENIIDESGMPKERFSAEFPKEGPSILRIQQVVRGDSAAYFCASSPQASTGELFFGEGSRLTVL.